Below are 22 T cell receptor beta chains sequenced from a single sample in a study of post-analysis software for immune sequencing data (dated by TCRdb to the mid-2010s). Library method: PCR. Sequencing relied on an Illumina HiSeq 2500. To reduce PCR and sequencing biases, unique molecular identifiers were built into the TCR beta cDNA libraries. The raw public data were reprocessed by TCRdb itself: fastp quality trimming at Q25, MiXCR clonotype calling, in-frame beta chains only. Identical CDR3 proteins give one entry, which carries the most common genes and DNA. Here the sample has approximately 460,000 distinct CDR3 sequences; around 40% occur a single time. About 12% of the sample rests with the top ten. What the research found in general, with its limitations: Patients showed significantly higher frequencies than controls for 4 or 5 TRBV segments, among them TRBV5-6, TRBV5-1 and TRBV20-1.

For these TCRs, the target antigens are not known. Sequenced: blood. These receptors were collected from a girl under 18 with multiple sclerosis.

This rearrangement joins TRBV7-9 to TRBJ1-5; 8 bases are a match to TRBD1. The CDR3 contains 14 residues. Germline V gives CDR1 SEHNR, CDR2 FQNEAQ (reference sequence). V was clipped by 8 bases and J by 2 bases; unmatched bases: 5. This CDR3 is CASGPGQGNQPQHF. CDR3 sequence (DNA): TGTGCCAGCGGACCGGGACAGGGCAATCAGCCCCAGCATTTT.

The V call is TRBV13, the J call TRBJ2-3, with unresolved D. With 5 bases removed from V and 5 bases from J, the gap between germline ends came to 11 bases. This CDR3 comprises 13 residues. Germline lookup yields CDR1 PRHDT and CDR2 FYEKMQ (reference sequence). CDR3 sequence: CASSSTVGDTQYF. In nucleotides, the CDR3 is TGTGCCAGCAGCAGTACGGTAGGAGATACGCAGTATTTT.

A few counts support this clonotype. The J gene is TRBJ1-2, the V gene TRBV4-1; weak D call: TRBD1 (5 bases). Germline V gene sequence: CDR1 MGHRA, CDR2 YSYEKL. V gave up 4 bases and J gave up 8 bases, with 20 bases separating them. The CDR3 consists of 15 residues. The chain's CDR3 is CASSPQGGTGEGYTF. In nucleotides, the CDR3 is TGCGCCAGCAGCCCACAAGGTGGGACTGGGGAAGGCTACACCTTC.

V is TRBV12-3 or TRBV12-4 and J is TRBJ1-2; D call uncertain. The CDR3 covers 13 residues. Trimming left V 4 bases short and J 2 bases short, with 8 bases between. CDR3 sequence reads: CASSSPGNYGYTF. The CDR3 nucleotides read TGTGCCAGCAGTTCCCCGGGGAACTATGGCTACACCTTC.

This clonotype was seen more than once but under ten times. The V gene is TRBV7-8, the J gene TRBJ1-5; D is unclear. This CDR3 region has 14 residues. The ends were cut back, 1 base at V and 3 bases at J, with 7 bases in the middle. CDR1 is SGHVS, CDR2 FQNEAQ, per germline. CDR3 sequence reads: CASSLGGNNQPQHF. For the CDR3, the DNA is TGTGCCAGCAGCTTAGGAGGGAACAATCAGCCCCAGCATTTT.

This chain links TRBV7-9 with TRBJ2-1; D gene uncertain. CDR3 size: 15 residues. Germline loops: CDR1 SEHNR, CDR2 FQNEAQ (reference sequence). With 7 bases removed from V and 6 bases from J, the gap between germline ends came to 19 bases. The CDR3 bases are TGTGCCAGCACCCCCTTGGCTAGAAGGGTCAATGAGCAGTTCTTC. Translated: CASTPLARRVNEQFF.

CDR3 nucleotides: TGCAGTGCTAGGCCATCGGAGCGGGAGGTCTACGAGCAGTACTTC. It specifies CSARPSEREVYEQYF. V usage is TRBV20-1 and J usage is TRBJ2-7, with 9 bases lining up with TRBD2. The trim removed 3 bases at V and 3 bases at J, leaving 9 bases unmatched. Germline V gene lookup returns CDR1 DFQATT and CDR2 SNEGSKA (reference sequence). The CDR3 has 15 amino acids.

V gene TRBV29-1 combines with J gene TRBJ2-7; perhaps TRBD2 as D (6 bases). This CDR3 is 12 amino acids long. Trimming took 3 bases from V and 7 from J, leaving 13 bases between them. In germline, CDR1 is SQVTM, CDR2 ANQGSEA. The CDR3 loop reads CSVEGRGTEQYF. The CDR3 bases are TGCAGCGTTGAGGGGCGGGGAACGGAGCAGTACTTC.

The V call is TRBV7-2, the J call TRBJ2-3; 10 bases align to TRBD2. V was clipped by 4 bases and J by 2 bases; unmatched bases: 9. The germline gives CDR1 SGHTA, CDR2 FQGNSA. The CDR3 sequence is 17 residues long. The CDR3 DNA sequence: TGTGCCAGCAGCTCCTCGGGACTAGCGCCGTACACAGATACGCAGTATTTT. Its protein is CASSSSGLAPYTDTQYF. Combining the CDR3 with reference TRBV7-2 and TRBJ2-3 gives the whole variable domain GAGVSQSPSNKVTEKGKDVELRCDPISGHTALYWYRQSLGQGLEFLIYFQGNSAPDKSGLPSDRFSAERTGGSVSTLTIQRTQQEDSAVYLCASSSSGLAPYTDTQYFGPGTRLTVL.

There are a few counts of this clonotype. The chain is built from TRBV10-3 and TRBJ1-2; D may be TRBD1 (6 bases). The V end lost 7 bases, the J end lost 3 bases, and 12 bases lay between the germline ends. This CDR3 comprises 13 residues. Germline V gene lookup returns CDR1 ENHRY and CDR2 SYGVKD. This chain's CDR3 is CAIMPDRYYGYTF. DNA of the CDR3: TGTGCCATCATGCCCGACAGGTACTATGGCTACACCTTC.

This clonotype turned up a few times. The rearrangement uses TRBV12-3 or TRBV12-4 and TRBJ1-1; D not resolved. Trimming shortened V by 3 bases and J by 1 base, and 6 bases separated the two germline ends. CDR3 length: 13 residues. CDR3 loop: CASSFRWNTEAFF. CDR3 DNA: TGTGCCAGCAGTTTTAGATGGAACACTGAAGCTTTCTTT.

In regard to this clonotype: Mismatch with germline at one junction end may stem from a read error. The chain links TRBV4-2 to TRBJ2-3; 7 nucleotides agree with TRBD2. CDR1 LGHNA and CDR2 YNFKEQ come from the germline V gene. The CDR3 contains 14 residues. The CDR3 protein is CAGSLGTTEDTQYF. The CDR3, as DNA: TGTGCCGGCAGCCTAGGGACTACCGAAGATACGCAGTATTTT.

The sample holds a few counts of this clonotype. This chain joins TRBV29-1 and TRBJ2-4; possible D gene TRBD2, 6 bases. The V gene's germline CDR1 is SQVTM and CDR2 ANQGSEA. Trimming removed 5 bases from V and 7 bases from J, with 12 bases in between. The CDR3 loop spans 12 amino acids. For the CDR3, the DNA is TGCAGCGTTCGGGACGGAGGGAACATTCAGTACTTC. Translating it yields CSVRDGGNIQYF.

The rearrangement joins TRBV5-6 to TRBJ2-5; TRBD1 matches at 7 bases. The J call is doubtful: the DNA matches TRBJ2-7 better. CDR3 length: 17 amino acids. CDR1 SGHDT and CDR2 YYEEEE come from the germline V gene. DNA for the CDR3: TGTGCCAGCAGCTTGACAGGGGTGGTGGTGTTTGCTACCGAGCAGTACTTC. This encodes CASSLTGVVVFATEQYF.

Written as DNA, the CDR3 is TGCGCCAGCAGTGAGTCACCCGTGGGGGACGAGCAGTACTTC. Protein: CASSESPVGDEQYF. The chain has TRBV10-2 and TRBJ2-7, with D perhaps being TRBD1 or TRBD2 (5 bases each). The ends were cut back, 0 bases at V and 5 bases at J, with 11 bases in the middle. Per the germline V gene, CDR1 is WSHSY and CDR2 is SAAADI. This CDR3 region has 14 residues.

The rearrangement joins TRBV5-1 to TRBJ2-7; tentatively, D is TRBD1 or TRBD2 (6 bases each). Germline CDR1 SGHRS, CDR2 YFSETQ. V shed 4 bases and J shed 2 bases, with 19 bases lying between them. The CDR3 is 16 amino acids. Written as DNA, the CDR3 is TGCGCCAGCAGCCCTAGGAGGGGGACATTTACCTACGAGCAGTACTTC. Encoded protein: CASSPRRGTFTYEQYF. The whole variable domain, remainder taken from reference TRBV5-1 and TRBJ2-7, is KAGVTQTPRYLIKTRGQQVTLSCSPISGHRSVSWYQQTPGQGLQFLFEYFSETQRNKGNFPGRFSGRQFSNSRSEMNVSTLELGDSALYLCASSPRRGTFTYEQYFGPGTRLTVT.

This clonotype was picked up a small number of times. This sequence joins TRBV5-1 and TRBJ1-2; D gene unclear. The length of the CDR3 is 14 residues. Trimming shortened V by 3 bases and J by 2 bases, and 11 bases separated the two germline ends. The germline V gene encodes CDR1 SGHRS and CDR2 YFSETQ. DNA of the CDR3: TGCGCCAGCAGCTCCCAATACAGCAACTATGGCTACACCTTC. It translates to CASSSQYSNYGYTF.

Written as DNA, the CDR3 is TGCAGCGTTGCAGTCGGGGGTCAGGATGGCTACACCTTC. This encodes CSVAVGGQDGYTF. The genes are TRBV29-1 and TRBJ1-2; possibly TRBD1 for D (5 bases). The CDR3 totals 13 residues. The germline V gene has CDR1 SQVTM and CDR2 ANQGSEA. V was trimmed by 4 bases and J by 6 bases, leaving 15 bases between them.

CDR3 region: CASSSPSGTPYNEQFF. As DNA, the CDR3 is TGTGCCAGCAGTTCCCCCAGCGGGACGCCCTACAATGAGCAGTTCTTC. The rearrangement links TRBV12-3 or TRBV12-4 to TRBJ2-1; 7 nucleotides line up with TRBD2. Losses at the gene ends were 4 bases for V and 2 bases for J; bases not matched to a gene: 8. The CDR3 has 16 amino acids.

V gene TRBV4-1 combines with J gene TRBJ2-5, with D possibly TRBD1 on 5 matching bases. This CDR3 has 14 residues. The germline CDR1 and CDR2 sequences are MGHRA and YSYEKL. The V and J ends lost 2 bases and 1 base respectively, with 8 bases between them. The DNA for the CDR3 is TGCGCCAGCAGCCAACCAGACAGCCAAGAGACCCAGTACTTC. It specifies CASSQPDSQETQYF.

This chain uses TRBV4-1 with TRBJ2-1; D may be TRBD2 (5 bases). V lost 2 bases, J lost 0 bases, and 8 bases lay in between. CDR1 and CDR2 from the germline V gene are MGHRA and YSYEKL. The length of the CDR3 is 15 residues. The CDR3 here is CASSQQRNSYNEQFF. CDR3 nucleotides: TGCGCCAGCAGCCAACAGCGGAACTCCTACAATGAGCAGTTCTTC.

The V and J genes are TRBV20-1 and TRBJ2-7; 7 bases agree with TRBD1. Unmatched junction bases numbered 7, after V lost 2 bases and J lost 0 bases. The CDR3 is made up of 15 amino acids. Germline assignment: CDR1 DFQATT and CDR2 SNEGSKA (reference sequence). This CDR3 is CSARSVTGSSYEQYF. CDR3 nucleotides: TGCAGTGCTAGATCGGTGACAGGGAGCTCCTACGAGCAGTACTTC.